These 25 T cell receptor beta chains originate from one sample sequenced in a study of shared clonotypes between healthy human individuals (dated by TCRdb to between 2020 and 2021). The library was made by the immunoSEQ multiplex PCR assay. Drawn from immuneACCESS, this table holds only the in-frame rearrangements with V and J called that TCRdb kept. Clones are partly lost; checked studies trace under half to an unresolved V gene and leave the rest unexplained. This sample has approximately 110,000 clones in its table, and about 70% of those were observed once. The ten top clones hold approximately 23% of the sample. Specimen: memory CD8+ T cells sorted from blood. Taken with the paper, the label for cell subset or site translates to: CD45RO+ cells pooled with CCR7-negative TemRA cells. The source of these receptors is a woman in her 30s in good health.

The chain is built from TRBV5-8 and TRBJ2-7; the match to TRBD1 covers 8 bases. CDR1 SGHTS and CDR2 YDEGEE come from the germline V gene. This CDR3 is 14 amino acids long. Germline trimming cut 3 bases from V and 4 bases from J; bases unmatched to any gene: 6. The CDR3 nucleotides are TGTGCCAGCAGCTACCGGACAGGGTCTTACGAGCAGTACTTC. Its protein product is CASSYRTGSYEQYF.

The rearrangement links TRBV6-6 to TRBJ1-3, with D unclear. This CDR3 region has 15 residues. Trimming took off 6 bases at V and 0 bases at J, with 12 bases between the two ends. Germline CDR1 MNHNY, CDR2 SVGAGI (reference sequence). The CDR3 bases are TGTGCCAGCAGCCCCCTACTTTCCTCTGGAAACACCATATATTTT. Translation: CASSPLLSSGNTIYF.

This clone was counted between two and nine times. CDR3 sequence reads: CASLLGQGPGAFF. CDR3 sequence (DNA): TGTGCCAGCCTACTAGGACAGGGCCCCGGAGCTTTCTTT. The V gene is TRBV7-9, the J gene TRBJ1-1; the match to TRBD1 covers 8 bases. The CDR3 is made up of 13 amino acids. CDR1 is SEHNR and CDR2 is FQNEAQ in the germline V gene (reference sequence). The J segment lost 10 bases and the V segment lost 8 bases, leaving 12 bases of the junction unmatched.

This rearrangement joins TRBV23-1 to TRBJ2-7, with 8 nucleotides matching TRBD1. TRBV23-1 is known as an ORF, though its function is uncertain. Germline trimming cut 10 bases from V and 3 bases from J; bases unmatched to any gene: 8. There are 13 residues in the CDR3. The CDR3 sequence is CATLDRGVYEQYF. CDR3 bases: TGCGCCACCCTAGACAGGGGAGTCTACGAGCAGTACTTC.

This chain uses TRBV11-2 with TRBJ1-5; unclear D gene. Looked up from germline, CDR1 is SGHAT and CDR2 is FQNNGV. The CDR3 runs 14 residues. Deletions cut 4 bases from V and 2 bases from J, with 9 bases between. The CDR3 region is CASSCPGGNQPQHF. The CDR3 nucleotides read TGTGCCAGCAGCTGCCCTGGGGGCAATCAGCCCCAGCATTTT. Supplemented by reference TRBV11-2 and TRBJ1-5, the full variable domain reads EAGVAQSPRYKIIEKRQSVAFWCNPISGHATLYWYQQILGQGPKLLIQFQNNGVVDDSQLPKDRFSAERLKGVDSTLKIQPAKLEDSAVYLCASSCPGGNQPQHFGDGTRLSIL.

This clone was found many times. The chain uses TRBV28 and TRBJ2-3; 7 bases line up with TRBD2. This CDR3 has 18 residues. CDR1 is MDHEN and CDR2 is SYDVKM in the germline V gene. J lost 2 bases, V lost 3 bases, and 14 bases had no gene match. CDR3: CASSFAGGSSPFTDTQYF. CDR3 coding DNA: TGTGCCAGCAGTTTCGCCGGCGGGAGTTCCCCCTTCACAGATACGCAGTATTTT.

The chain links TRBV11-2 to TRBJ2-7; 10 bases line up with TRBD2. Germline loops: CDR1 SGHAT, CDR2 FQNNGV. The V segment lost 4 bases and the J segment 3 bases; nucleotides outside the gene matches: 3. The CDR3 runs 14 residues. CDR3 DNA sequence: TGTGCCAGCAGCTACGGGACTAGCGTCTACGAGCAGTACTTC. Residues: CASSYGTSVYEQYF.

The chain is built from TRBV30 and TRBJ2-2; possible D gene TRBD2, 6 bases. V was shortened by 2 bases and J by 0 bases, with 10 bases between the two germline ends. This CDR3 region has 15 residues. Looked up from germline, CDR1 is GTSNPN and CDR2 is SVGIG (reference sequence). The CDR3 DNA sequence: TGTGCCTGGAGTTTTGGGGGGACGAACACCGGGGAGCTGTTTTTT. Translation gives CAWSFGGTNTGELFF. Filled out from reference TRBV30 and TRBJ2-2, the complete variable domain reads SQTIHQWPATLVQPVGSPLSLECTVEGTSNPNLYWYRQAAGRGLQLLFYSVGIGQISSEVPQNLSASRPQDRQFILSSKKLLLSDSGFYLCAWSFGGTNTGELFFGEGSRLTVL.

To note about this clone: A much larger clone differs from this one at a single base, so this may be a read error. The chain has TRBV25-1 and TRBJ2-5; D not resolved. Near its end, the DNA agrees better with TRBJ2-7, so the J call may be wrong. This CDR3 contains 12 residues. Germline values: CDR1 MGHDK, CDR2 SYGVNS. The CDR3 DNA reads TGTGCCAGCAGTCGGAGCTCCTACGAGCAGTACTTC. It is translated as CASSRSSYEQYF.

This clone came up many times. This sequence joins TRBV10-3 and TRBJ1-5, with no clear D. CDR1 and CDR2 from the germline V gene are ENHRY and SYGVKD. The CDR3 contains 15 residues. Trimming stripped 3 bases from V and 4 bases from J, with 13 bases between. The CDR3 DNA follows: TGTGCCATCAGTGATAGCGGGATCTTTAATCAGCCCCAGCATTTT. Translation: CAISDSGIFNQPQHF.

The rearrangement joins TRBV29-1 to TRBJ2-1; 8 positions match TRBD1. The CDR3 sequence is 13 residues long. The junction had 9 bases not matched to a gene; V was cut back by 7 bases and J by 7 bases. Germline CDR1 reads SQVTM; CDR2 reads ANQGSEA. In DNA, the CDR3 is TGCAGCGGGGCTCGGACAGGGACGAATGAGCAGTTCTTC. This encodes CSGARTGTNEQFF.

The CDR3 spells CASSSRRTGGYEQYF. Here the CDR3 DNA reads TGTGCCAGCAGCTCCCGCCGGACAGGGGGGTACGAGCAGTACTTC. V gene TRBV7-8 combines with J gene TRBJ2-7; 10 bases agree with TRBD1. The CDR3 length is 15 residues. Trimming removed 4 bases from V and 4 bases from J; junction bases left unmatched: 7. Germline V gene sequence: CDR1 SGHVS, CDR2 FQNEAQ.

The chain is built from TRBV7-9 and TRBJ1-5; D remains ambiguous. V was shortened by 1 base and J by 6 bases, with 7 bases between the two germline ends. CDR1 SEHNR and CDR2 FQNEAQ come from the germline V gene (reference sequence). The CDR3 runs to 13 residues. Here the CDR3 reads CASSLGLSQPQHF. DNA for the CDR3: TGTGCCAGCAGCTTAGGGTTGAGTCAGCCCCAGCATTTT.

The rearrangement links TRBV11-2 to TRBJ2-7; 12 bases fit TRBD2. This CDR3 is built from 15 residues. V shed 5 bases and J 2 bases; nucleotides not matched to a gene: 4. Germline V gene lookup returns CDR1 SGHAT and CDR2 FQNNGV. CDR3 amino acids: CASSTGLAGPYEQYF. For the CDR3, the DNA is TGTGCCAGCAGCACGGGACTAGCGGGCCCCTACGAGCAGTACTTC.

The J gene is TRBJ1-1, the V gene TRBV27, with D possibly matching TRBD1 (5 bases). This CDR3 spans 15 amino acids. V was clipped by 6 bases and J by 0 bases, with 14 bases between them. Per germline, CDR1 MNHEY and CDR2 SMNVEV (reference sequence). CDR3 sequence reads: CASSGRGYMNTEAFF. The DNA for the CDR3 is TGTGCCAGCAGCGGGCGGGGCTACATGAACACTGAAGCTTTCTTT.

This chain connects TRBV5-1 to TRBJ1-3; D gene ambiguous. V shed 0 bases and J shed 4 bases, with 5 bases lying between them. Germline assignment: CDR1 SGHRS and CDR2 YFSETQ. The CDR3 is 13 residues long. The chain's CDR3 is CASSLEDGNTIYF. The CDR3 DNA follows: TGCGCCAGCAGCTTGGAGGACGGAAACACCATATATTTT. The full variable domain, in which reference TRBV5-1 and TRBJ1-3 provide the parts outside the CDR3, is KAGVTQTPRYLIKTRGQQVTLSCSPISGHRSVSWYQQTPGQGLQFLFEYFSETQRNKGNFPGRFSGRQFSNSRSEMNVSTLELGDSALYLCASSLEDGNTIYFGEGSWLTVV.

This clone was recorded a few times. The chain employs TRBV6-4 and TRBJ1-5, with D possibly TRBD1 on 5 matching bases. Germline CDR1 MRHNA, CDR2 SNTAGT. CDR3 length: 15 residues. V dropped 5 bases and J dropped 0 bases, with 11 bases sitting between them. The CDR3, as DNA: TGTGCCAGCAGTCCCGGGACGGATAGCAATCAGCCCCAGCATTTT. Protein sequence: CASSPGTDSNQPQHF.

In this sample, this clone turned up many times. In DNA, the CDR3 is TGTGCCAGCAGCTTAGTAGGGGCAGGCAATCAGCCCCAGCATTTT. It specifies CASSLVGAGNQPQHF. This sequence joins TRBV11-2 and TRBJ1-5; a possible D gene is TRBD1 (5 bases). V shed 1 base and J shed 2 bases, with 9 bases lying between them. Germline V gene sequence: CDR1 SGHAT, CDR2 FQNNGV. CDR3 length: 15 residues.

This clone was counted a single time. The rearrangement uses TRBV5-1 and TRBJ2-3, with D possibly matching TRBD2 (6 bases). From germline, CDR1 is SGHRS and CDR2 YFSETQ. The V and J ends lost 4 bases and 3 bases respectively, with 12 bases between them. The CDR3 is 14 amino acids. The CDR3 loop is CASSPGTLTDTQYF. DNA of the CDR3: TGCGCCAGCAGCCCCGGGACTCTTACAGATACGCAGTATTTT.

The J gene is TRBJ2-2, the V gene TRBV5-1, with D unresolved. Trimming shortened V by 3 bases and J by 6 bases, and 15 bases separated the two germline ends. Per the germline V gene, CDR1 is SGHRS and CDR2 is YFSETQ. The CDR3 is 15 amino acids. CDR3 in amino acids: CASSYRSTAAGELFF. The CDR3 nucleotides read TGCGCCAGCAGCTACCGATCTACGGCCGCCGGGGAGCTGTTTTTT.

This chain joins TRBV5-6 and TRBJ2-1; 10 nucleotides match TRBD2. CDR1 is SGHDT and CDR2 is YYEEEE in the germline V gene. The CDR3 has 18 residues. Losses at the gene ends were 5 bases for V and 5 bases for J; bases not matched to a gene: 16. The CDR3, as DNA: TGTGCCAGCAGTTTTTTTAGGAGGGCTAGCGGGAGACACAATGAGCAGTTCTTC. Its translation is CASSFFRRASGRHNEQFF.

The table lists this clone with a few counts. This rearrangement joins TRBV10-2 to TRBJ2-7, with D hard to call. The V and J ends lost 3 bases and 2 bases respectively, with 11 bases between them. The CDR3 covers 14 residues. Germline assignment: CDR1 WSHSY and CDR2 SAAADI. CDR3 DNA sequence: TGCGCCAGCAGTGATAACCCACTGGCCTACGAGCAGTACTTC. As protein: CASSDNPLAYEQYF.

The chain recombines TRBV7-9 with TRBJ1-4; D ambiguous. Germline V gene data show CDR1 as SEHNR and CDR2 as FQNEAQ (reference sequence). Trimming stripped 5 bases from V and 0 bases from J, with 10 bases between. The CDR3 spans 15 residues. Here the CDR3 reads CASSALVTTNEKLFF. The CDR3 region has the DNA TGTGCCAGCAGCGCCCTCGTTACAACTAATGAAAAACTGTTTTTT.

This chain links TRBV6-5 with TRBJ2-7; D is unclear. Trimming took off 0 bases at V and 5 bases at J, with 11 bases between the two ends. CDR3 length: 14 amino acids. Germline V gene sequence: CDR1 MNHEY, CDR2 SVGAGI. The CDR3 reads CASSYSGNPNEQYF. DNA of the CDR3: TGTGCCAGCAGTTACTCAGGGAATCCCAACGAGCAGTACTTC.

The J gene is TRBJ1-2, the V gene TRBV28; D might be TRBD1 (5 bases). Germline CDR1 is MDHEN and CDR2 is SYDVKM. This CDR3 is 16 amino acids long. The chain's CDR3 is CAIEGLTQKTNYGYTF. The DNA for the CDR3 is TGTGCTATCGAGGGGCTAACACAAAAAACTAACTATGGCTACACCTTC.